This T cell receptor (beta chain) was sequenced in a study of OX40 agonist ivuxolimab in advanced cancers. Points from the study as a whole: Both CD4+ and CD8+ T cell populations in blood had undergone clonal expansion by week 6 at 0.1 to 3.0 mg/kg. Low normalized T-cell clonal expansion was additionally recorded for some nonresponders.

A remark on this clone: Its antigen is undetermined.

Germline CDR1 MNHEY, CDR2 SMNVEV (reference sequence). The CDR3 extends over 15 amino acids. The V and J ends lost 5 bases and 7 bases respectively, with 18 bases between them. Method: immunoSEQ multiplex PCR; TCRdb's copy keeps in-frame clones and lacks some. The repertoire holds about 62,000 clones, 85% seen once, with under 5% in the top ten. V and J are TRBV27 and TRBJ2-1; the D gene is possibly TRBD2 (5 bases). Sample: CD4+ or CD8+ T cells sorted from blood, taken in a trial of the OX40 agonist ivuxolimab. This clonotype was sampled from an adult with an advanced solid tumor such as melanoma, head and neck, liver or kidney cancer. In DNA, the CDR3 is TGTGCCAGCAGTAACCCCCCTACTAGGAGGAATGAGCAGTTCTTC. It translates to CASSNPPTRRNEQFF.